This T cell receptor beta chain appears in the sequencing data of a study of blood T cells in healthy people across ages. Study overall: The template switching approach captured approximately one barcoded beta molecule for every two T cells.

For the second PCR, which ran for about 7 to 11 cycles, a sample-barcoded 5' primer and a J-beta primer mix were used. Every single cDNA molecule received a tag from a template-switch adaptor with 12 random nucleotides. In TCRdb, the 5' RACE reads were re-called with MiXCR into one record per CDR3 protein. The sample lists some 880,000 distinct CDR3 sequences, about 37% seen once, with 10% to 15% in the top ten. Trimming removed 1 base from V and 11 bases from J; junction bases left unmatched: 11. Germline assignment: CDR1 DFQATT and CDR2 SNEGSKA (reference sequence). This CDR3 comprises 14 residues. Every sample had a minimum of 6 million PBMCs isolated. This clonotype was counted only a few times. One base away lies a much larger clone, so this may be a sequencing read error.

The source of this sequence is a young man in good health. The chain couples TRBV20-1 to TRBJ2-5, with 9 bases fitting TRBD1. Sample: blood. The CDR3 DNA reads TGCAGTGCTAGAGCAAACAGGGGGCAAGGGGAGCAGTACTTC. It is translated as CSARANRGQGEQYF.